This TCR beta chain was recovered during a study of T cell changes during pregnancy in multiple sclerosis. The CDR3 length is 15 residues. The trim removed 1 base at V and 2 bases at J, leaving 3 bases unmatched. The germline V gene encodes CDR1 SGHTA and CDR2 FQGNSA. Profiled with immunoSEQ multiplex PCR; TCRdb holds only in-frame clones, not every one. The table has tens of thousands of clones, around 90% seen once; the top ten hold approximately 2%. The TCR originated in a female donor in good health, enrolled as a control in a pregnancy study. Sample: CD4+ T cells from peripheral blood mononuclear cells, taken after pregnancy. The chain employs TRBV7-2 and TRBJ2-7, with 9 bases fitting TRBD1. DNA of the CDR3: TGTGCCAGCAGCTTAGTAGGGACAGGGACCTACGAGCAGTACTTC. It yields the protein CASSLVGTGTYEQYF.